Following are 22 T cell receptor beta chains from one sample sequenced in a study of Graves' ophthalmopathy and Graves' hyperthyroidism. The authors amplified TCR beta CDR3 regions, and they did so from RNA transcripts for repertoire sequencing. In the first round, RT-PCR was carried out with HTBI primers, and a multiplex PCR formed the second round. TCRdb independently ran MiXCR on the multiplex PCR reads; one entry per CDR3 protein. The data show some 350,000 distinct CDR3 sequences, about a sixth seen once. The specimen was peripheral blood. These receptors were obtained from an adult woman with stable Graves' hyperthyroidism.

This clonotype has ten or more counts. The genes are TRBV30 and TRBJ1-1, with 7 bases matching TRBD1. Looked up from germline, CDR1 is GTSNPN and CDR2 is SVGIG (reference sequence). The CDR3 is 14 amino acids. The V segment lost 2 bases and the J segment 4 bases; nucleotides outside the gene matches: 7. The CDR3 region is CAWSTTGRGTEAFF. CDR3 nucleotide sequence: TGTGCCTGGAGTACGACAGGGAGGGGCACTGAAGCTTTCTTT.

The table lists this clonotype with many counts. The V and J genes are TRBV10-3 and TRBJ1-6; TRBD1 agrees at 8 bases. CDR1 ENHRY and CDR2 SYGVKD come from the germline V gene. The CDR3 contains 14 residues. The ends lost 6 bases at V and 7 bases at J; junction bases unmatched: 5. The CDR3 DNA follows: TGTGCCATCAGCCTCGGACAGGGAAATTCACCCCTCCACTTT. It codes for CAISLGQGNSPLHF.

Ten or more counts support this clonotype. The chain employs TRBV24-1 and TRBJ1-1, with D possibly being TRBD1 (5 bases). V lost 0 bases and J 4 bases, leaving 5 bases between the germline ends. CDR3 size: 13 residues. In germline, CDR1 is KGHDR, CDR2 SFDVKD. The CDR3 DNA reads TGTGCCACCAGTGATTTGGGGGGCACTGAAGCTTTCTTT. As protein: CATSDLGGTEAFF.

This clonotype was seen repeatedly, ten times or more. The V call is TRBV2, the J call TRBJ2-7; perhaps TRBD2 as D (6 bases). This CDR3 has 14 residues. V was cut by 10 bases and J by 2 bases, with 18 bases left in between. Germline assignment: CDR1 SNHLY and CDR2 FYNNEI. The CDR3: CATANGRPTYEQYF. CDR3 in DNA: TGTGCCACCGCCAACGGGAGACCGACCTACGAGCAGTACTTC.

This clonotype was picked up many times. This chain joins TRBV12-3 or TRBV12-4 and TRBJ2-2, with D possibly TRBD1 on 5 matching bases. The CDR3 spans 14 residues. Trimming removed 6 bases at V and 3 bases at J, with 11 bases between. The CDR3 DNA reads as TGTGCCAGCAGACGCCAAGGGGACACCGGGGAGCTGTTTTTT. Encoded protein: CASRRQGDTGELFF.

This clonotype has at least ten counts. J is TRBJ2-7 and V is TRBV28, with a tentative D call TRBD1 (5 bases). The CDR3 loop spans 15 amino acids. V lost 3 bases and J lost 1, with 13 bases in between. Per germline, CDR1 MDHEN and CDR2 SYDVKM. The CDR3 spells CASSFRGWESYEQYF. In nucleotides, the CDR3 is TGTGCCAGCAGTTTTAGGGGTTGGGAATCCTACGAGCAGTACTTC.

Ten or more counts support this clonotype. The chain carries TRBV2 and TRBJ2-2; TRBD2 agrees at 11 bases. With V trimmed by 7 bases and J by 3 bases, 4 bases remained unmatched. The CDR3 has 15 amino acids. Germline CDR1 reads SNHLY; CDR2 reads FYNNEI. The CDR3: CASTSGRIDTGELFF. The CDR3 DNA reads as TGTGCCAGCACTAGCGGGAGGATAGACACCGGGGAGCTGTTTTTT.

This clonotype was counted between two and nine times. The rearrangement joins TRBV19 to TRBJ2-1; 15 bases are a match to TRBD2. V dropped 7 bases and J dropped 6; count of bases not matched to a gene: 4. Germline V lookup: CDR1 LNHDA, CDR2 SQIVND (reference sequence). This CDR3 is built from 15 residues. The CDR3 coding sequence is TGTGCCAGTACCAAGGGACTAGCGGGAGGCAATGAGCAGTTCTTC. It is translated as CASTKGLAGGNEQFF.

This clonotype has at least ten counts. J is TRBJ2-7 and V is TRBV29-1; 12 bases line up with TRBD1. V lost 4 bases, J lost 6 bases, and 4 bases stayed unmatched. Germline V gene sequence: CDR1 SQVTM, CDR2 ANQGSEA. CDR3 length: 13 residues. Written as DNA, the CDR3 is TGCAGCGTTGTGGGGACAGGGGGCGGCGAGCAGTACTTC. Amino acids: CSVVGTGGGEQYF.

CDR3 DNA: TGTGCCAGCAGTCACAAGTGGGGGAACACTGAAGCTTTCTTT. This encodes CASSHKWGNTEAFF. The chain combines TRBV6-5 with TRBJ1-1; D call uncertain. The V end was cut by 5 bases, the J end by 1 base, with 11 bases between. The CDR3 is 14 amino acids. The germline gives CDR1 MNHEY, CDR2 SVGAGI.

This clonotype was seen many times. The V and J genes are TRBV7-2 and TRBJ1-5; D not certain. The CDR3 loop spans 14 amino acids. Germline CDR1 is SGHTA and CDR2 is FQGNSA. V was trimmed by 4 bases and J by 7 bases, leaving 14 bases between them. CDR3 loop: CASSSGGRFQPQHF. DNA of the CDR3: TGTGCCAGCAGCTCAGGAGGACGGTTCCAGCCCCAGCATTTT.

This clonotype was seen ten or more times. The chain links TRBV12-3 or TRBV12-4 to TRBJ2-3, with a possible D match to TRBD2 (6 bases). This CDR3 comprises 15 residues. V was clipped by 3 bases and J by 1 base, with 11 bases between them. CDR3 sequence reads: CASSFETSRTDTQYF. DNA of the CDR3: TGTGCCAGCAGTTTCGAGACTAGTCGCACAGATACGCAGTATTTT.

This clonotype was seen repeatedly, ten times or more. The CDR3 DNA follows: TGTGCCAGCAGCACCCTCCATACGACAGGATACAATGAGCAGTTCTTC. Protein product: CASSTLHTTGYNEQFF. This chain connects TRBV9 to TRBJ2-1; tentative D call: TRBD1 (6 bases). Trimming pared 4 bases from V and 4 bases from J, leaving 18 bases between. Germline V gene lookup returns CDR1 SGDLS and CDR2 YYNGEE. The length of the CDR3 is 16 residues. Complete variable domain (other parts from reference TRBV9 and TRBJ2-1): DSGVTQTPKHLITATGQRVTLRCSPRSGDLSVYWYQQSLDQGLQFLIQYYNGEERAKGNILERFSAQQFPDLHSELNLSSLELGDSALYFCASSTLHTTGYNEQFFGPGTRLTVL.

This clonotype was seen repeatedly, ten times or more. V usage is TRBV6-1 and J usage is TRBJ1-6; D is unclear. The CDR3 runs 16 residues. V was cut by 2 bases and J by 5 bases, with 13 bases left in between. Germline CDR1 reads MNHNS; CDR2 reads SASEGT. In DNA, the CDR3 is TGTGCCAGCAGTGAAAGCCCAGTCCTCAATAATTCACCCCTCCACTTT. Translation: CASSESPVLNNSPLHF.

In this sample, this clonotype turned up many times. The V and J genes are TRBV25-1 and TRBJ1-1, with a possible D match to TRBD1 (5 bases). The CDR3 sequence is 13 residues long. Germline CDR1 MGHDK, CDR2 SYGVNS. Trimming left V 5 bases short and J 3 bases short, with 10 bases between. The CDR3 DNA reads as TGTGCCAGCAGTACCGACAGCTACACTGAAGCTTTCTTT. Translated: CASSTDSYTEAFF.

This clonotype has only one observation. This could be a read error, since a much larger clone is one nucleotide away. The CDR3 carries no conserved terminal phenylalanine or tryptophan, so it likely arises from a read error. The chain combines TRBV6-5 with TRBJ1-2; D gene uncertain. CDR3 size: 14 residues. The germline gives CDR1 MNHEY, CDR2 SVGAGI. V lost 2 bases, J lost 4 bases, and 11 bases lay in between. The CDR3 spells CASSYLGEPYGYTV. In nucleotides, the CDR3 is TGTGCCAGCAGTTACCTCGGGGAGCCCTATGGCTACACCGTC.

This clonotype was seen ten or more times. The chain has TRBV4-2 and TRBJ2-5, with D perhaps assigned TRBD1 or TRBD2 (5 bases each). CDR3 size: 17 residues. V was cut by 1 base and J by 5 bases, with 20 bases left in between. The germline gives CDR1 LGHNA, CDR2 YNFKEQ. DNA for the CDR3: TGTGCCAGCAGCCAAGTGTTCAGTGGGACCACGGGGGAGACCCAGTACTTC. Its translation: CASSQVFSGTTGETQYF.

The chain links TRBV7-2 to TRBJ1-1; the D gene is possibly TRBD1 (5 bases). Germline values: CDR1 SGHTA, CDR2 FQGNSA. This CDR3 spans 15 amino acids. Trimming stripped 3 bases from V and 2 bases from J, with 13 bases between. CDR3 bases: TGTGCCAGCAGCTTCCGGGGCGATCTAAACACTGAAGCTTTCTTT. Its translation is CASSFRGDLNTEAFF.

In its sample, this clonotype was seen many times. V is TRBV30 and J is TRBJ2-5; D may be TRBD1 (7 bases). The germline V gene encodes CDR1 GTSNPN and CDR2 SVGIG (reference sequence). This CDR3 is 15 amino acids long. V lost 5 bases, J lost 1 base, and 17 bases lay in between. The CDR3 DNA is TGTGCCTGGTCCTACCGGAGGGACAGCCAAGAGACCCAGTACTTC. Protein sequence: CAWSYRRDSQETQYF.

A word on this clonotype: Since no conserved phenylalanine or tryptophan closes the CDR3, a read error is the likely cause. The CDR3 sequence: CASSLDRTYEQYY. The DNA of the CDR3 is TGTGCCAGCAGTCTCGACAGGACCTACGAGCAGTACTAC. The V gene is TRBV28, the J gene TRBJ2-7, with D perhaps TRBD1 (6 bases). CDR3 length: 13 amino acids. V was clipped by 5 bases and J by 2 bases, with 10 bases between them. Germline CDR1 MDHEN, CDR2 SYDVKM.

In this sample, this clonotype turned up many times. The chain carries TRBV9 and TRBJ1-3; D is undetermined. Trimming left V 0 bases short and J 0 bases short, with 7 bases between. The germline CDR1 and CDR2 sequences are SGDLS and YYNGEE. This CDR3 spans 15 amino acids. CDR3 coding DNA: TGTGCCAGCAGCGTAGACAGTCTCTCTGGAAACACCATATATTTT. It encodes CASSVDSLSGNTIYF.

The chain couples TRBV20-1 to TRBJ2-7; 10 nucleotides agree with TRBD2. Looked up from germline, CDR1 is DFQATT and CDR2 is SNEGSKA (reference sequence). V lost 0 bases, J lost 3 bases, and 5 bases stayed unmatched. CDR3 length equals 15 residues. CDR3 DNA sequence: TGCAGTGCTAGAGAATCCCTAGCGGGGGTCTACGAGCAGTACTTC. Its translation is CSARESLAGVYEQYF.